This T cell receptor (beta chain) stems from a study of prognosis after radiotherapy for stage I lung cancer. Study information: Roughly seven patients presented with squamous cell carcinoma, approximately eleven with adenocarcinoma. Among the patients, four developed distant metastases after radiotherapy at a median of 7 months, and around 15 showed no significant progression.

From genomic DNA, TCR beta CDR3 was amplified by two-round multiplex PCR. Specific primers for each TRBV and TRBJ gene were what first-round PCR used. MiXCR, applied by TCRdb to the multiplex PCR reads, yields one record per CDR3 protein. The sample has 20,000 to 25,000 distinct CDR3 sequences, more than 35% seen once. General study points: After stereotactic body radiation therapy, median unique TCR clones were approximately 7,200, down from around 9,500.

Concerning this clonotype: What it binds is unknown. Possible read error: a much larger clone is one base away.

The sample was PBMCs, taken before or after stereotactic body radiation therapy (not recorded which). The receptor's source is a donor over 45 with non-small cell lung cancer.

CDR3 DNA: TGTGCCAGCAGCTATACCTCGGGACTAGCGGGATGGCCCGGGAGAGAGACCCAGTACTTC. Its protein product is CASSYTSGLAGWPGRETQYF. J is TRBJ2-5 and V is TRBV5-6, with 13 bases aligning to TRBD2. The CDR3 contains 20 residues. The junction had 18 bases not matched to a gene; V was cut back by 3 bases and J by 4 bases. The germline V gene has CDR1 SGHDT and CDR2 YYEEEE.